This TCR beta chain derives from a study of cytomegalovirus exposure and HLA in healthy donors. On the study more broadly: HLA-typed donors were the source of approximately 85 million unique TCRs, which an early data release held.

Study-level points and caveats: TCR beta sequences reportedly predicted the HLA-A and HLA-B alleles of most subjects accurately. Later analysis reportedly placed an Asian-associated ancestry cluster below the approximately 700-donor mean in N-insertions. Trimming of TCR beta V- and J-genes showed a link, identified in a later analysis, to a missense DCLRE1C variant.

As to this clone: What it binds is not known.

With 60 Vbeta and 13 Jbeta primers, the PCR was carried out. The protocol was immunoSEQ multiplex PCR, while the TCRdb copy is restricted to in-frame clones and leaves out a portion. The profile shows roughly 180,000 clones, 75% to 85% of them singletons. The sample was PBMCs. This receptor was obtained from a young man in good health and CMV-seropositive.

In DNA form, the CDR3 reads TGTGCCAGCAGCTTAGCAAGGGGGACTACTAGGGACCCGAGCACAGATACGCAGTATTTT. It translates to CASSLARGTTRDPSTDTQYF. The rearrangement uses TRBV7-2 and TRBJ2-3; D perhaps matches TRBD2 (7 bases). The CDR3 is made up of 20 amino acids. V was pared by 0 bases and J by 0 bases, with 22 bases between. Germline V gives CDR1 SGHTA, CDR2 FQGNSA.